What follows is one TCR beta chain and its context. The data are from a study of CD8 T cells in Susac syndrome. There are 17 residues in the CDR3. Trimming took off 2 bases at V and 7 bases at J, with 21 bases between the two ends. Germline values: CDR1 LGHNA, CDR2 YNFKEQ. RNA was extracted with the RNeasy kit, and a quantity of roughly 0.45 to 1 ug was reverse transcribed using random hexamers. Amplification of the TCR beta CDR3 was carried out by immunoSEQ multiplex PCR, which spanned a total of 54 Vbeta and 13 Jbeta segments. Each CDR3 protein gets one entry after TCRdb re-called the immunoSEQ multiplex PCR reads with MiXCR. The repertoire holds roughly 200,000 distinct CDR3 sequences, with about 95% as singletons. Sequencing targeted TCR beta in blood CD8+ and CD4+ T cells.

The chain couples TRBV4-2 to TRBJ1-5; possibly TRBD1 for D (5 bases). The source of this sequence is a human donor in good health. Sample: CD4+ T cells from PBMCs. DNA for the CDR3: TGTGCCAGCAGCCAAAGCTGGGCGGGAGGGACCGCACAGCCCCAGCATTTT. It translates to CASSQSWAGGTAQPQHF.